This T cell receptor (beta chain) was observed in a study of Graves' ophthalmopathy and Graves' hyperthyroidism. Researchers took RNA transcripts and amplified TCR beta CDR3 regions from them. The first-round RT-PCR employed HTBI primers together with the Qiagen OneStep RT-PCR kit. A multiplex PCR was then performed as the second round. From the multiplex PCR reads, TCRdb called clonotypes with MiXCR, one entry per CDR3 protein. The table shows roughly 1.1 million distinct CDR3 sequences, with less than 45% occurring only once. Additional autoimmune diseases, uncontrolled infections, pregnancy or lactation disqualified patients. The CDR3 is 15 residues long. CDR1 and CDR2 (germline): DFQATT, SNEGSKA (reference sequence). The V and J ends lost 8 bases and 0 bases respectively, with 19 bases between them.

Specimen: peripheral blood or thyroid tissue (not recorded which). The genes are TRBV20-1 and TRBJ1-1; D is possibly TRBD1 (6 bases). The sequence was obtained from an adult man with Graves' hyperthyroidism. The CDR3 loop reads CSPDKGQPMNTEAFF. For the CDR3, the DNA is TGCAGTCCTGATAAAGGACAGCCGATGAACACTGAAGCTTTCTTT.